Below, 3 T cell receptor beta chains from the same sample are listed, as sequenced in a study of neurological immune-mediated disorders. Each CDR3 protein gets one entry after TCRdb re-called the 5' RACE reads with MiXCR. In the table there are roughly 70,000 distinct CDR3 sequences, about 4% of which are singletons. The source material was PBMCs. Every receptor here comes from a man aged 25 to 40 with multiple sclerosis.

The V gene is TRBV10-3, the J gene TRBJ2-5; unclear D gene. Germline V gives CDR1 ENHRY, CDR2 SYGVKD. This CDR3 has 12 residues. Trimming left V 9 bases short and J 5 bases short, with 13 bases between. The chain's CDR3 is CAIGKGYETQYF. CDR3 DNA: TGTGCCATAGGAAAGGGATACGAGACCCAGTACTTC.

The chain combines TRBV20-1 with TRBJ2-5, with a tentative D call TRBD2 (6 bases). Germline V gene lookup returns CDR1 DFQATT and CDR2 SNEGSKA (reference sequence). The CDR3 extends over 13 amino acids. V gave up 7 bases and J gave up 3 bases, with 15 bases separating them. DNA for the CDR3: TGCAGTGTCTCCGTACCGGGGGAAGAGACCCAGTACTTC. Translation: CSVSVPGEETQYF.

This clonotype was seen more than once but under ten times. The chain combines TRBV6-2 or TRBV6-3 with TRBJ2-7, with 8 bases matching TRBD2. CDR1 MNHEY and CDR2 SVGEGT come from the germline V gene. V lost 5 bases to trimming and J lost 4 bases; unmatched junction nucleotides: 10. The CDR3 is 15 residues long. The CDR3 spells CASSHVGGALYEQYF. The CDR3 DNA reads as TGTGCCAGCAGTCACGTCGGGGGGGCCTTGTACGAGCAGTACTTC.